These T cell receptor beta chains were read from a single sample in a study of blood T cell repertoires in COVID-19. Assay used: immunoSEQ multiplex PCR; TCRdb lists only in-frame clones, some missing. Of 200,000 to 250,000 clones listed, 85% are singletons. Sequencing was carried out using peripheral blood. These receptor sequences come from a woman aged 70 to 79 with COVID-19, enrolled during active disease. The CDR3 runs from the conserved cysteine through the conserved F or W. D genes are given only for firm matches. Only part of the rows carry a size: once, few, many, or a class if the clone is expanded.

J gene,V gene,clone size,D gene,CDR3 DNA,CDR3 protein
TRBJ2-7,TRBV12-5,-,TRBD2,TGTGCTAGTGGTCCAGGACAGGGGCGCGGACTAGCGGGGGTGCGCTCCTACGAGCAGTACTTC,CASGPGQGRGLAGVRSYEQYF
TRBJ1-2,TRBV9,few,-,TGTGCCAGCAGCGTAGCAGGCGGGGTGGGAGGCTACACCTTC,CASSVAGGVGGYTF
TRBJ2-1,TRBV18,-,TRBD2,TGTGCCAGCTCACCAAGTGCGGGGGTCTTAACATGGAATGAGCAGTTCTTC,CASSPSAGVLTWNEQFF
TRBJ1-1,TRBV7-3,-,-,TGTGCCAGCAGCTTGGGGCCGACGAATACTGAAGCTTTCTTT,CASSLGPTNTEAFF
TRBJ1-1,TRBV5-6,-,TRBD1,TGTGCCAGCAGCCACAGGGGGCGAGGCACTGAAGCTTTCTTT,CASSHRGRGTEAFF
TRBJ2-1,TRBV7-7,once,TRBD2,TGTGCTAGCACCCCGACTAGCGGGAGATTTGGTGAGCAGTTCTTC,CASTPTSGRFGEQFF
TRBJ1-1,TRBV9,-,-,TGTGCCAGCAGCGTAGCCGGACTTGTAGGCACTGAAGCTTTCTTT,CASSVAGLVGTEAFF
TRBJ1-2,TRBV4-2,-,-,TGTGCCAGCAGCCAAGCAGAGACTACCTATGGCTACACCTTC,CASSQAETTYGYTF
TRBJ2-5,TRBV5-8,-,TRBD2,TGTGCCGTTGATAAAGGACTAGCGAATAGTCTAGAGACCCAGTACTTC,CAVDKGLANSLETQYF
TRBJ2-6,TRBV3-1/TRBV3-2,-,-,TGTGCCAGCAGCCCAATCAGCTCTGGGGCCAACGTCCTGACTTTC,CASSPISSGANVLTF
TRBJ1-1,TRBV12-3/TRBV12-4,-,-,TGTGCCAGCAGTTTCCGCGTCAACACTGAAGCTTTCTTT,CASSFRVNTEAFF
TRBJ1-2,TRBV6-5,-,-,TGTGCCAGTCGGGGGACCACTAACTATGGCTACACCTTC,CASRGTTNYGYTF
TRBJ1-1,TRBV7-9,-,TRBD1,TGTGCCAGCAGCTTGGGGTTTACAGGGGTTAGTGGAGCTTTCTTT,CASSLGFTGVSGAFF
TRBJ1-3,TRBV14,-,-,TGTGCCAGCAGGGCTCCTTCCTCTGGAAACACCATATATTTT,CASRAPSSGNTIYF
TRBJ1-1,TRBV18,-,-,TGTGCCAGCTCACCACGTTCGGACTGGAGTCCTGAAGCTTTCTTT,CASSPRSDWSPEAFF
TRBJ1-2,TRBV7-9,-,TRBD1,TGTGCCAGCAGCTTTATGGACAGGTCCTCTGGCTACACCTTC,CASSFMDRSSGYTF
TRBJ1-1,TRBV7-2,-,-,TGTGCCAGCAGCCCCAGGGGTGGACCGAACACTGAAGCTTTCTTT,CASSPRGGPNTEAFF
TRBJ1-6,TRBV18,-,TRBD1,TGTGCCAGCTCATCTCCCGGACAGGGCAGTAATTCACCCCTCCACTTT,CASSSPGQGSNSPLHF
TRBJ1-2,TRBV30,-,-,TGTGCCTGGAGTACGGGACATCTTTATGGCTACACCTTC,CAWSTGHLYGYTF